The 29 T cell receptor beta chains listed next were all sequenced from one sample in a study of shared clonotypes between healthy human individuals. Clones were sequenced by immunoSEQ multiplex PCR, and TCRdb holds only the in-frame ones, with some missing. The table includes a few hundred thousand clones, roughly 95% detected once. Naive CD8 cells comprised CD45RO-negative, CCR7-positively selected cells, excluding terminally differentiated effector memory CD45RA+ cells. Material for sequencing was naive CD8+ T cells sorted from blood. The origin of the receptors is a woman younger than 45 in good health.

V gene TRBV10-3 combines with J gene TRBJ2-5, with no clear D. The J call may be incorrect, as the DNA end agrees better with TRBJ2-7. CDR1 ENHRY and CDR2 SYGVKD come from the germline V gene. The CDR3 has 15 amino acids. The CDR3 nucleotides read TGTGCCATCAGTGAGTCGACGAGCGCGACCTACGAGCAGTACTTC. It yields the protein CAISESTSATYEQYF.

This chain joins TRBV13 and TRBJ2-7; the D gene is possibly TRBD2 (6 bases). The CDR3 is 14 amino acids. V was cut by 2 bases and J by 7 bases, with 15 bases left in between. The germline V gene has CDR1 PRHDT and CDR2 FYEKMQ (reference sequence). Here the CDR3 DNA reads TGTGCCAGCAGCTTAACCCCGGGGGTGAGGGAGCAGTACTTC. Translating it yields CASSLTPGVREQYF.

The rearrangement links TRBV19 to TRBJ1-1; 7 positions agree with TRBD1. In germline, CDR1 is LNHDA, CDR2 SQIVND (reference sequence). This CDR3 has 14 amino acids. Losses at the gene ends were 5 bases for V and 3 bases for J; bases not matched to a gene: 6. The CDR3 is CASSAGTAYTEAFF. The DNA of the CDR3 is TGTGCCAGTAGTGCCGGGACAGCTTACACTGAAGCTTTCTTT.

As concerns this clone: This sample includes further DNA sequences coding for the same CDR3. This chain links TRBV19 with TRBJ1-5, with a tentative D call TRBD1 (5 bases). CDR1 is LNHDA, CDR2 SQIVND, per germline (reference sequence). This CDR3 region has 14 residues. Between the trimmed V and J ends, which lost 2 bases and 4 bases, there was a span of 9 bases. The CDR3 bases are TGTGCCAGTAGTATAAGGGACGGTAATCAGCCCCAGCATTTT. This codes for CASSIRDGNQPQHF.

The V and J genes are TRBV27 and TRBJ2-1; 7 nucleotides agree with TRBD2. This CDR3 spans 14 amino acids. V lost 5 bases to trimming and J lost 7 bases; unmatched junction nucleotides: 8. Per the germline V gene, CDR1 is MNHEY and CDR2 is SMNVEV (reference sequence). In DNA, the CDR3 is TGTGCCAGCAGTCCCCAGCGGGGCGGAAATGAGCAGTTCTTC. Translation gives CASSPQRGGNEQFF.

DNA for the CDR3: TGTGCCAGCAGCTCCAACAGGGGGCGCGGTGAAAAACTGTTTTTT. Translating gives CASSSNRGRGEKLFF. J is TRBJ1-4 and V is TRBV9, with 9 bases aligning to TRBD1. Germline V CDR1 and CDR2: SGDLS, YYNGEE. The CDR3 contains 15 residues. V lost 4 bases and J lost 7; bases outside the gene matches: 8.

Details on this clone: Distinct nucleotide sequences in the sample also encode this CDR3. The chain employs TRBV19 and TRBJ2-2; D possibly corresponds to TRBD1 (6 bases). The CDR3 extends over 14 amino acids. V was trimmed by 3 bases and J by 1 base, leaving 6 bases between them. Germline assignment: CDR1 LNHDA and CDR2 SQIVND (reference sequence). CDR3 sequence (DNA): TGTGCCAGTAGTATGGGACAGAACACCGGGGAGCTGTTTTTT. Amino acid sequence: CASSMGQNTGELFF. Drawing the rest from reference TRBV19 and TRBJ2-2, the complete variable domain is DGGITQSPKYLFRKEGQNVTLSCEQNLNHDAMYWYRQDPGQGLRLIYYSQIVNDFQKGDIAEGYSVSREKKESFPLTVTSAQKNPTAFYLCASSMGQNTGELFFGEGSRLTVL.

CDR3 DNA sequence: TGTGCCAGCAGTGAGGGACAGGGACCCACGACCTACGAGCAGTACTTC. Residues: CASSEGQGPTTYEQYF. J is TRBJ2-7 and V is TRBV2, with 9 bases identical to TRBD1. V trimming: 3 bases; J trimming: 2 bases; junction bases outside the gene matches: 8. Germline CDR1 reads SNHLY; CDR2 reads FYNNEI. This CDR3 contains 16 residues. Using reference TRBV2 and TRBJ2-7 for the parts outside the CDR3, the full variable domain is EPEVTQTPSHQVTQMGQEVILRCVPISNHLYFYWYRQILGQKVEFLVSFYNNEISEKSEIFDDQFSVERPDGSNFTLKIRSTKLEDSAMYFCASSEGQGPTTYEQYFGPGTRLTVT.

With respect to this clone: Additional DNA sequences in this sample encode the identical CDR3. The J gene is TRBJ2-2, the V gene TRBV9, with 15 bases lining up with TRBD2. Germline CDR1 and CDR2: SGDLS and YYNGEE. The CDR3 is 16 residues long. Trimming took 4 bases from V and 5 from J; bases not matched to a gene: 3. DNA of the CDR3: TGTGCCAGCAGCCCGGGACTAGCGGGAGGTACCGGGGAGCTGTTTTTT. This translates into CASSPGLAGGTGELFF.

V gene TRBV9 combines with J gene TRBJ2-7, with 9 bases matching TRBD1. The CDR3 is 15 residues long. Germline V CDR1 and CDR2: SGDLS, YYNGEE. Germline trimming cut 4 bases from V and 7 bases from J; bases unmatched to any gene: 12. CDR3 in amino acids: CASSPRDREGREQYF. The CDR3 DNA is TGTGCCAGCAGCCCCCGGGACAGGGAAGGGAGGGAGCAGTACTTC.

The J gene is TRBJ2-7, the V gene TRBV5-5; no reliable D call. Trimming removed 4 bases at V and 3 bases at J, with 11 bases between. Per the germline V gene, CDR1 is SGHKS and CDR2 is YYEKEE (reference sequence). The CDR3 is 13 amino acids. The DNA for the CDR3 is TGTGCCAGCAGCCCCCGTTCGAGCTACGAGCAGTACTTC. Amino acid sequence: CASSPRSSYEQYF.

V is TRBV6-5 and J is TRBJ1-1; D is ambiguous. Trimming removed 0 bases at V and 1 base at J, with 9 bases between. Per germline, CDR1 MNHEY and CDR2 SVGAGI. The CDR3 is made up of 15 amino acids. The CDR3 spells CASSYSNAGNTEAFF. The DNA for the CDR3 is TGTGCCAGCAGTTACTCGAACGCGGGGAACACTGAAGCTTTCTTT.

The chain links TRBV5-4 to TRBJ2-5; the match to TRBD2 covers 8 bases. Losses at the gene ends were 4 bases for V and 1 base for J; bases not matched to a gene: 9. The germline CDR1 and CDR2 sequences are SGHNT and YYREEE (reference sequence). The CDR3 is 16 amino acids. The CDR3 DNA reads TGTGCCAGCAGCATTCCTAGCGGGTTCTTCCAAGAGACCCAGTACTTC. It specifies CASSIPSGFFQETQYF.

The V and J genes are TRBV27 and TRBJ1-1; D is unresolved. Trimming left V 6 bases short and J 4 bases short, with 15 bases between. The CDR3 sequence is 14 residues long. Looked up from germline, CDR1 is MNHEY and CDR2 is SMNVEV (reference sequence). CDR3 residues: CASSRDWTGTEAFF. The DNA for the CDR3 is TGTGCCAGCAGCCGTGACTGGACGGGCACTGAAGCTTTCTTT.

The V gene is TRBV4-1, the J gene TRBJ2-5; TRBD2 matches at 7 bases. The CDR3 covers 16 residues. V lost 1 base, J lost 7 bases, and 12 bases stayed unmatched. Germline CDR1 and CDR2: MGHRA and YSYEKL. CDR3 nucleotides: TGCGCCAGCAGCCAAGGAGAGCGGGAAGGCCTAGGGACCCAGTACTTC. Amino acid sequence: CASSQGEREGLGTQYF.

V usage is TRBV29-1 and J usage is TRBJ2-7; D remains ambiguous. Trimming took off 4 bases at V and 2 bases at J, with 12 bases between the two ends. CDR3 length: 13 residues. Germline V gene lookup returns CDR1 SQVTM and CDR2 ANQGSEA. CDR3 DNA: TGCAGCGTTGCTTGGGCCAGCGCCTACGAGCAGTACTTC. Protein sequence: CSVAWASAYEQYF.

The chain is built from TRBV7-9 and TRBJ2-3, with 7 bases that match TRBD1. Germline-derived CDR1 and CDR2 are SEHNR and FQNEAQ (reference sequence). V gave up 4 bases and J gave up 2 bases; unmatched junction bases: 9. There are 16 residues in the CDR3. In DNA, the CDR3 is TGTGCCAGCAGCTCCCATTGGGACAGAAACACAGATACGCAGTATTTT. This translates into CASSSHWDRNTDTQYF.

The genes are TRBV7-9 and TRBJ2-5, with a tentative D call TRBD2 (6 bases). The J call may be mistaken, given a closer DNA end match to TRBJ2-7. This CDR3 has 12 amino acids. Germline loops: CDR1 SEHNR, CDR2 FQNEAQ (reference sequence). Written as DNA, the CDR3 is TGTGCCAGCAGCTTAGAGGGACTCGAGCAGTACTTC. Its protein is CASSLEGLEQYF.

This clone was seen just once. The chain couples TRBV7-2 to TRBJ2-1; 8 positions agree with TRBD2. The CDR3 loop spans 17 amino acids. V was clipped by 1 base and J by 0 bases; unmatched bases: 5. The germline gives CDR1 SGHTA, CDR2 FQGNSA. The CDR3 protein is CASSLVAGGASYNEQFF. In DNA, the CDR3 is TGTGCCAGCAGCTTAGTTGCGGGAGGTGCCTCCTACAATGAGCAGTTCTTC.

V usage is TRBV27 and J usage is TRBJ1-4, with unresolved D. CDR1 is MNHEY, CDR2 SMNVEV, per germline (reference sequence). CDR3 length equals 16 residues. Trimming left V 0 bases short and J 8 bases short, with 16 bases between. CDR3 loop: CASSLSMDRSGEKLFF. In nucleotides, the CDR3 is TGTGCCAGCAGTTTATCGATGGACCGGAGCGGAGAAAAACTGTTTTTT.

The genes are TRBV4-2 and TRBJ1-1, with D possibly matching TRBD1 (5 bases). The CDR3 spans 13 residues. The ends were cut back, 4 bases at V and 6 bases at J, with 12 bases in the middle. Germline lookup yields CDR1 LGHNA and CDR2 YNFKEQ. The CDR3 reads CASSRSGAPEAFF. CDR3 in DNA: TGTGCCAGCAGCCGAAGCGGGGCCCCTGAAGCTTTCTTT.

In this sample, this clone turned up once. The J gene is TRBJ2-7, the V gene TRBV7-9; no clear D gene. Trimming cost V 2 bases and J 1 base, with 6 bases left between them. Germline V gene sequence: CDR1 SEHNR, CDR2 FQNEAQ (reference sequence). This CDR3 has 13 amino acids. The CDR3 coding sequence is TGTGCCAGCAGCTTATCGGAGTCCTACGAGCAGTACTTC. Its protein product is CASSLSESYEQYF.

The rearrangement links TRBV4-2 to TRBJ2-1; TRBD2 agrees at 11 bases. Trimming cost V 3 bases and J 4 bases; bases outside gene matches: 11. CDR1 and CDR2 from the germline V gene are LGHNA and YNFKEQ. The CDR3 loop spans 18 amino acids. As DNA, the CDR3 is TGTGCCAGCAGCCAGCTTGCGTTAGCGGGAGGGCTTTACAATGAGCAGTTCTTC. This sequence encodes CASSQLALAGGLYNEQFF.

Note on this clone: Other DNA sequences in the sample encode the same CDR3. The V and J genes are TRBV9 and TRBJ2-1; no clear D gene. The CDR3 contains 14 residues. V dropped 2 bases and J dropped 3 bases, with 9 bases sitting between them. Per germline, CDR1 SGDLS and CDR2 YYNGEE. The CDR3 region is CASSVAESYNEQFF. The CDR3, as DNA: TGTGCCAGCAGCGTTGCGGAAAGCTACAATGAGCAGTTCTTC.

V usage is TRBV7-9 and J usage is TRBJ2-1; the match to TRBD1 covers 10 bases. In germline, CDR1 is SEHNR, CDR2 FQNEAQ (reference sequence). Trimming cost V 5 bases and J 7 bases; bases outside gene matches: 8. This CDR3 is 15 amino acids long. CDR3 sequence reads: CASSTGQGEVNEQFF. CDR3 bases: TGTGCCAGCAGCACTGGACAGGGGGAAGTTAATGAGCAGTTCTTC.

The chain is built from TRBV18 and TRBJ2-1; D may be TRBD2 (6 bases). The CDR3 runs 15 residues. Germline assignment: CDR1 KGHSH and CDR2 LQKENI. The V and J ends lost 6 bases and 8 bases respectively, with 20 bases between them. CDR3 bases: TGTGCCAGCTCCCTACGTGGGCTACCGGGGGATGAGCAGTTCTTC. Amino acid sequence: CASSLRGLPGDEQFF.

The chain uses TRBV5-6 and TRBJ2-1; 10 positions match TRBD2. The CDR3 totals 15 residues. After removal of 0 bases from V and 9 bases from J, the junction contained 6 bases not matched to a gene. Germline CDR1 is SGHDT and CDR2 is YYEEEE. The CDR3 loop is CASSLVQREGREQFF. CDR3 bases: TGTGCCAGCAGCTTGGTCCAGCGGGAGGGCCGTGAGCAGTTCTTC.

This sequence joins TRBV28 and TRBJ2-2; 9 bases map to TRBD2. Germline-derived CDR1 and CDR2 are MDHEN and SYDVKM. The CDR3 sequence is 19 residues long. V shed 4 bases, J shed 4 bases, and the junction held 16 bases outside the gene matches. Here the CDR3 reads CASSSYRVTTSGGTGELFF. The DNA for the CDR3 is TGTGCCAGCAGTTCATACCGGGTAACGACTAGCGGAGGCACCGGGGAGCTGTTTTTT. Full variable domain (missing parts from reference TRBV28 and TRBJ2-2): DVKVTQSSRYLVKRTGEKVFLECVQDMDHENMFWYRQDPGLGLRLIYFSYDVKMKEKGDIPEGYSVSREKKERFSLILESASTNQTSMYLCASSSYRVTTSGGTGELFFGEGSRLTVL.

This sequence joins TRBV11-2 and TRBJ1-1; the match to TRBD1 covers 7 bases. Unmatched junction bases numbered 3, after V lost 4 bases and J lost 4 bases. The germline CDR1 and CDR2 sequences are SGHAT and FQNNGV. The CDR3 sequence is 13 residues long. The CDR3 protein is CASSYGTATEAFF. CDR3 nucleotide sequence: TGTGCCAGCAGCTACGGGACAGCCACTGAAGCTTTCTTT.